The clone carrying this T cell receptor beta chain was counted between two and nine times. The data originate from a study of T cells in Graves' hyperthyroidism and ophthalmopathy. The germline V gene has CDR1 LGHDT and CDR2 YNNKEL (reference sequence). The length of the CDR3 is 16 residues. Trimming stripped 0 bases from V and 6 bases from J, with 15 bases between. TCR beta CDR3 regions were amplified from RNA transcripts. The TCR CDR3 first-round RT-PCR relied on the HTBI primer set. TCRdb recomputed calls from the multiplex PCR reads with MiXCR, one row per CDR3 protein. The sample lists 340,000 or so distinct CDR3 sequences; around 16% were seen once. Over 18 months, lack of ophthalmopathy progression marked Graves' hyperthyroidism as stable. Uncontrolled infection, other autoimmune disease, pregnancy or lactation led to exclusion. PBMCs were derived from approximately 10 ml fresh peripheral blood.

The chain employs TRBV3-1 and TRBJ2-1, with D tentatively TRBD2 (6 bases). The receptor comes from a man younger than 45 with Graves' hyperthyroidism. Sequencing input: blood. This CDR3 reads CASSQDLVGGRNEQFF. The CDR3 DNA follows: TGTGCCAGCAGCCAAGATTTAGTGGGAGGCCGCAATGAGCAGTTCTTC.